This record concerns one T cell receptor (beta chain) sequence. The antigen it binds to is not known. Per-base quality was not reported, and no clone a single base away is much larger than it. The immunoSEQ assay was applied to genomic DNA for TCRB CDR3 sequencing. As for how the authors treated the data: Nothing other than productive TCRB rearrangements was included in the analyses. Clonality was expressed as a Shannon entropy-based productive clonality index, with each clone defined by a unique TCRB CDR3 sequence. Repertoire overlap between two samples was calculated from the template counts of each clone relative to total templates per sample. A correlation with a Spearman r of around 0.6 was found between V-gene usage by flow cytometry and V-gene usage by TCRB sequencing. TCRdb retrieved this table from immuneACCESS and kept in-frame rearrangements only. Not all clones are present; in checked studies, unresolved V genes account for under half, and no reason is known for the remainder. That table is the source of V, J and clone size, and D and trimming were worked out from the DNA. Here the sample has 25,000 to 30,000 clones; roughly 74% occur a single time. Around 8.9% of the sample comes from the top ten.

The sample originates from a study of somatic mutations in cytotoxic T cells in rheumatoid arthritis (dated by TCRdb to the late 2010s). Turning to the overall study: Some T-cell populations stained with V beta antibodies were sorted by flow on a FACSAria II or Sony SH800 to nearly 100% purity, with sorted V beta1+ cells additionally subjected to TCRB sequencing. Patients and controls did not essentially differ in median age, which was nearly identical between the groups. TCRB deep sequencing covered approximately 64 patients with rheumatoid arthritis along with approximately 20 healthy controls. In newly diagnosed rheumatoid arthritis without treatment, the study examined if expanded CD8+ T-cell clones harbor somatic mutations, relying on TCRB deep sequencing to characterize clonality. The paper as a whole reports these results and caveats: It was unknown which antigens the expanded CD8+ clones targeted, and their absence from virus-specific databases did not exclude viral specificity. Several identical CD8+ TCRB sequences were found in both blood and synovial fluid, and in about an eighth of the 65 patients the largest CD8+ clone exceeded 20% of CD8+ cells. CD8+ T-cell clonality in rheumatoid arthritis patients was not significantly different from that in age-matched healthy controls. An increase of CD8+ clonality with age was seen in patients (Spearman r ~ 0.45) but not in healthy controls. The finding that TRBV07 was slightly underrepresented in patients was left unadjusted for multiple comparisons.

The CDR3 sequence holds 14 residues, the cysteine and phenylalanine included. Of all the DNA, just the CDR3 is kept, 42 bases in frame from base 1. For this chain, trimming is 1 base at the V end and 7 bases at the J end, and the number of junction bases without a gene match is 7. CDR1 and CDR2, looked up from the germline V gene, are SGDLS and YYNGEE. With a median age of approximately 61 years (range 21-70) and approximately 50% female, the healthy controls consisted of under 25 blood donors whose buffy coats were used. Flow cytometry confirmed the purity of CD4+ and CD8+ cells that had been isolated by positive magnetic bead selection on an AutoMACS. Ficoll-Paque PLUS density gradient separation was used to isolate peripheral blood mononuclear cells. DNA was extracted from CD4-enriched, CD8-enriched or PBMC samples with Nucleospin Tissue or Tissue XS kits and quantified with a Qubit 2.0 fluorometer.

The chain is assembled from TRBV9 and TRBJ1-2; 7 central bases correspond to TRBD1. The TCR was taken from a woman younger than 30 in good health. Sequenced: CD8+ T cells sorted from blood. The CDR3 region has the sequence CASSVSYRGGGYTF. The nucleotide sequence reads TGTGCCAGCAGCGTATCATACAGGGGAGGTGGCTACACCTTC.